This T cell receptor beta chain was identified during a study of T cells in Graves' hyperthyroidism and ophthalmopathy. Study findings and constraints: Most expanded thyroid clonotypes above 0.001 recurred in blood. Ophthalmopathy prediction by the model preceded onset by a median approximately 6.1 months.

The investigators amplified TCR beta CDR3 regions from RNA transcripts. Initially, a first-round RT-PCR of the TCR CDR3 employed the HTBI primer set. MiXCR, applied by TCRdb to the multiplex PCR reads, yields one record per CDR3 protein. The sample has about 400,000 distinct CDR3 sequences; roughly 15% are singletons. This clonotype was found a few times. Antigen specificity is unknown. Germline V gene data show CDR1 as SGHNT and CDR2 as YENEEA. CDR3 length: 13 amino acids. V lost 5 bases, J lost 7 bases, and 7 bases stayed unmatched. This receptor was taken from a woman under 40 with Graves' ophthalmopathy. The sample was blood. The chain recombines TRBV11-3 with TRBJ1-1; 7 bases line up with TRBD1. The CDR3 coding sequence is TGTGCCAGCAGCCGAGGGGGCATCAGTGAAGCTTTCTTT. Translated, it gives CASSRGGISEAFF.